Included here is one T cell receptor beta chain sequence, with context. The source of the sample is a study of blood T cell repertoires in COVID-19. Repertoires were generated with immunoSEQ multiplex PCR, while TCRdb's copy carries only in-frame clones and drops some. The top ten hold less than 6.5% of the sample, which has 90,000 to 120,000 clones, 85% to 90% seen once. Sequenced sample: peripheral blood. The clonotype comes from a human donor in a cohort sampled during active COVID-19.

The CDR3 bases are TGCAGCGTTGCGGTCGGGTCGAGAGGATACGAGCAGTACTTC. This codes for CSVAVGSRGYEQYF. The chain uses TRBV29-1 and TRBJ2-7; D is ambiguous. The CDR3 spans 14 residues. CDR1 is SQVTM, CDR2 ANQGSEA, per germline. V was cut by 4 bases and J by 4 bases, with 17 bases left in between.